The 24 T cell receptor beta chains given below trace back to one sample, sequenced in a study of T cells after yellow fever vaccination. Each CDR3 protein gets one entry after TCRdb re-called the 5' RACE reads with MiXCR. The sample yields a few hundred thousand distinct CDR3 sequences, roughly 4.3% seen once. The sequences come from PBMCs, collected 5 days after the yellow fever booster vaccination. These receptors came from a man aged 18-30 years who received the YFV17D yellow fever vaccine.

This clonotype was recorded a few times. This CDR3 reads CASSLGDRSNTGELFF. The CDR3 bases are TGTGCCAGCAGCTTGGGCGACAGATCGAACACCGGGGAGCTGTTTTTT. The chain joins TRBV5-8 to TRBJ2-2; the D gene is possibly TRBD1 (5 bases). Germline V gene lookup returns CDR1 SGHTS and CDR2 YDEGEE. This CDR3 region has 16 residues. V was shortened by 0 bases and J by 0 bases, with 9 bases between the two germline ends. Drawing the rest from reference TRBV5-8 and TRBJ2-2, the complete variable domain is EAGVTQSPTHLIKTRGQQATLRCSPISGHTSVYWYQQALGLGLQFLLWYDEGEERNRGNFPPRFSGRQFPNYSSELNVNALELEDSALYLCASSLGDRSNTGELFFGEGSRLTVL.

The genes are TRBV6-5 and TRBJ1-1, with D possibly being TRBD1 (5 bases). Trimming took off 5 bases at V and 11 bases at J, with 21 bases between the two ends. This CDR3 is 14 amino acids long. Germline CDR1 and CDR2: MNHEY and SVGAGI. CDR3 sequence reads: CASSAPGPFRGAFF. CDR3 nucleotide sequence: TGTGCCAGCAGTGCCCCGGGACCCTTTAGAGGCGCTTTCTTT.

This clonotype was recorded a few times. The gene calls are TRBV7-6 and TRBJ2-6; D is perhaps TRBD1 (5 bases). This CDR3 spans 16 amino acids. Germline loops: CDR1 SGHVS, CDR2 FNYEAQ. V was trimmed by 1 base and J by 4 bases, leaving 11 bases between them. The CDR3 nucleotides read TGTGCCAGCAGCTTAGGTGCAGGGCCCGGGGCCAACGTCCTGACTTTC. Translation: CASSLGAGPGANVLTF.

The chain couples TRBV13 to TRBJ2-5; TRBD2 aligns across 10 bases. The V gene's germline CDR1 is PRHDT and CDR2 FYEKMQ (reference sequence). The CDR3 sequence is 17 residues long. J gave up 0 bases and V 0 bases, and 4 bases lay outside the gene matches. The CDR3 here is CASSLGPTSGDQETQYF. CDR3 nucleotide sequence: TGTGCCAGCAGCTTAGGCCCTACTAGCGGGGACCAAGAGACCCAGTACTTC.

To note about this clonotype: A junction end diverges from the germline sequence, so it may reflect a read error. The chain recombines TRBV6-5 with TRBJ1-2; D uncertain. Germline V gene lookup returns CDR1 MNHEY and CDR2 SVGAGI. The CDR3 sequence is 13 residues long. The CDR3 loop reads CATTVGPNFGYTF. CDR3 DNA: TGTGCCACAACCGTTGGACCTAACTTTGGCTACACCTTC.

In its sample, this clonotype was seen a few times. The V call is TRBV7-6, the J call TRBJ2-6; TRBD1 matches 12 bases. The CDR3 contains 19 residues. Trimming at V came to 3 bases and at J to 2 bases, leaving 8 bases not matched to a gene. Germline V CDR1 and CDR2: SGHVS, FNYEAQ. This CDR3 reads CASSFLPGQGATGANVLTF. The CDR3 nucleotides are TGTGCCAGCAGCTTTCTCCCGGGACAGGGGGCGACTGGGGCCAACGTCCTGACTTTC.

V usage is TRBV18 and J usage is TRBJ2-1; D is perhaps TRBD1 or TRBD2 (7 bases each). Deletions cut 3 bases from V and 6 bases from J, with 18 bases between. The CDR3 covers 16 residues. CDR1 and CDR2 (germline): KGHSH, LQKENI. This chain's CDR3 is CASSPPQGGGVNEQFF. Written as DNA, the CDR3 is TGTGCCAGCTCACCGCCCCAGGGGGGGGGCGTCAATGAGCAGTTCTTC.

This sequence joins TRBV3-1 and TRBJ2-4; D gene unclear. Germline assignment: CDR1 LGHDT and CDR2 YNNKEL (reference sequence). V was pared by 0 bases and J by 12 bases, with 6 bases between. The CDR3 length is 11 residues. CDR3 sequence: CASSQDGAQYF. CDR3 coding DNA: TGTGCCAGCAGCCAAGATGGCGCTCAGTACTTC.

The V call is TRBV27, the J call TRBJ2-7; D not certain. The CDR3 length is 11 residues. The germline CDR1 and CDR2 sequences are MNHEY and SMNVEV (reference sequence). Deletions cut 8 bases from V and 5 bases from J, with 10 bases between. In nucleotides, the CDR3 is TGTGCCAGCGGCGGCTTCGACGAGCAGTACTTC. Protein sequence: CASGGFDEQYF.

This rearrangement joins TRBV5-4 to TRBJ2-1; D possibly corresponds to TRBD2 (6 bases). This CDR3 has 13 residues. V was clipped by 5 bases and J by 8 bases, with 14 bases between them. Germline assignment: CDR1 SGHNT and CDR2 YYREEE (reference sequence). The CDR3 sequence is CASSEGLSHEQFF. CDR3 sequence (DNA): TGTGCCAGCAGTGAGGGACTGTCCCATGAGCAGTTCTTC. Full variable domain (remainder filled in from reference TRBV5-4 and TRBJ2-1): ETGVTQSPTHLIKTRGQQVTLRCSSQSGHNTVSWYQQALGQGPQFIFQYYREEENGRGNFPPRFSGLQFPNYSSELNVNALELDDSALYLCASSEGLSHEQFFGPGTRLTVL.

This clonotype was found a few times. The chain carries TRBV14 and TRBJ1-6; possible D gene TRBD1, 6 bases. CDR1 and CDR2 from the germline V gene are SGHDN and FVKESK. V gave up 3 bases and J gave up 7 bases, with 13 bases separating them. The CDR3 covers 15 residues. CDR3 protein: CASSHRQAWNSPLHF. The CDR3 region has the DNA TGTGCCAGCAGCCACCGACAGGCCTGGAATTCACCCCTCCACTTT.

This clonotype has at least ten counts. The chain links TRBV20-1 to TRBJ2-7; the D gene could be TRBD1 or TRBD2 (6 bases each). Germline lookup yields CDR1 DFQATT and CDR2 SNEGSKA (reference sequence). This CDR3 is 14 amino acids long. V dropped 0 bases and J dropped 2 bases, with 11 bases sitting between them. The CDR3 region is CSARDPGATYEQYF. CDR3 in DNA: TGCAGTGCTAGAGATCCGGGGGCAACCTACGAGCAGTACTTC.

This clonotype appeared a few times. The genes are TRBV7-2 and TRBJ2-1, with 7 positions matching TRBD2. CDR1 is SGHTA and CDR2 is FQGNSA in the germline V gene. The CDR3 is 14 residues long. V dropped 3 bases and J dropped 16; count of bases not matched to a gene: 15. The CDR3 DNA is TGTGCCAGCAGCTTGGGGGGGGACTCTCGGGCCCAATTCTTC. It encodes CASSLGGDSRAQFF.

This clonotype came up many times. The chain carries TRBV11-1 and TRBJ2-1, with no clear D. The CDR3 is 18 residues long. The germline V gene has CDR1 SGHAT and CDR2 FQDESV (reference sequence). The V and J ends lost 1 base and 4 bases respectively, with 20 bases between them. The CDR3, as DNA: TGTGCCAGCAGCTTAGATGGCAGGTCCCTTCGTTGGTACAATGAGCAGTTCTTC. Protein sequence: CASSLDGRSLRWYNEQFF.

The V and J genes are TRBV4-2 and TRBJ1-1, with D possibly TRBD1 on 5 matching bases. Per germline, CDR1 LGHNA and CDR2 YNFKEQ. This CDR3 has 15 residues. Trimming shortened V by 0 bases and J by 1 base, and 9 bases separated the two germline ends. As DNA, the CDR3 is TGTGCCAGCAGCCAAGATAGACAGCCGAACACTGAAGCTTTCTTT. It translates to CASSQDRQPNTEAFF.

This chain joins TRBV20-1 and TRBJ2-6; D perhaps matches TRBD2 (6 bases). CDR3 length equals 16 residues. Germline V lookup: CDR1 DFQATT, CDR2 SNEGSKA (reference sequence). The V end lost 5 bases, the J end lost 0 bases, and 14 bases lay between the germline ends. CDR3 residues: CSAGGTPRSGANVLTF. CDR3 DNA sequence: TGCAGTGCTGGCGGGACTCCCCGCTCTGGGGCCAACGTCCTGACTTTC.

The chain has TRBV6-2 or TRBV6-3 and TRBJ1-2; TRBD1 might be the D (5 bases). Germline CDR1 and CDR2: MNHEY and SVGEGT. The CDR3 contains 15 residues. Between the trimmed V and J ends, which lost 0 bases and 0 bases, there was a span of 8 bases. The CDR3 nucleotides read TGTGCCAGCAGTTACTCGGGCAGGGCTAACTATGGCTACACCTTC. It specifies CASSYSGRANYGYTF.

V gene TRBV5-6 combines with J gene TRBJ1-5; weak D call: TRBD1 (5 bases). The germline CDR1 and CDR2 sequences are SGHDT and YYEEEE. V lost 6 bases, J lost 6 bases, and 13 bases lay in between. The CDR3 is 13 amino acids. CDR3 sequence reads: CASIPRGGQPQHF. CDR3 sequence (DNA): TGTGCCAGCATCCCCCGGGGGGGTCAGCCCCAGCATTTT.

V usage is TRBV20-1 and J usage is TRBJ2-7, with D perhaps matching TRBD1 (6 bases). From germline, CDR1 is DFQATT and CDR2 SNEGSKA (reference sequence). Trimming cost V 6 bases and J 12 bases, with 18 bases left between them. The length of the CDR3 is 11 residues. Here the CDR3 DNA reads TGCAGTGCCATGGACAGCCTTGGGATGTACGTC. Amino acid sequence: CSAMDSLGMYV.

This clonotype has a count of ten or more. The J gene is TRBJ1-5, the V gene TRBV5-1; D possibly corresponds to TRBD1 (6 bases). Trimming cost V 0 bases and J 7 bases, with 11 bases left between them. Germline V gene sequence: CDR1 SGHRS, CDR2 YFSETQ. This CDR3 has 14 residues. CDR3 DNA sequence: TGCGCCAGCAGCTTGGAGCCAGGGGAGCAGCCCCAGCATTTT. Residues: CASSLEPGEQPQHF.

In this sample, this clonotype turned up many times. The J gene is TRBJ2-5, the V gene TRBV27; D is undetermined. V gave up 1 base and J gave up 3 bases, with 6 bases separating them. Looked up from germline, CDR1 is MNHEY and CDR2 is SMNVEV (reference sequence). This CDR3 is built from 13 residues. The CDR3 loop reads CASSLYTEETQYF. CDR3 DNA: TGTGCCAGCAGTTTATACACGGAAGAGACCCAGTACTTC.

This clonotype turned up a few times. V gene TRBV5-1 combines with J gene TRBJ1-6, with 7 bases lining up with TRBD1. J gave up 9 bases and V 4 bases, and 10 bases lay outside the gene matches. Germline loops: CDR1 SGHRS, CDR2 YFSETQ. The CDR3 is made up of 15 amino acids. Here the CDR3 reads CASSPTTGSSSPLHF. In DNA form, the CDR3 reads TGCGCCAGCAGCCCGACGACAGGGTCCTCTTCACCCCTCCACTTT.

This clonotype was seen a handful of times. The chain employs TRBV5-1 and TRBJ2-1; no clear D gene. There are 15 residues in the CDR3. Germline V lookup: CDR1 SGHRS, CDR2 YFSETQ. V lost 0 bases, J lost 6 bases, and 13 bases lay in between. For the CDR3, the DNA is TGCGCCAGCAGCTTGGGTGAGGCACCGGTCAATGAGCAGTTCTTC. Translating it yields CASSLGEAPVNEQFF.

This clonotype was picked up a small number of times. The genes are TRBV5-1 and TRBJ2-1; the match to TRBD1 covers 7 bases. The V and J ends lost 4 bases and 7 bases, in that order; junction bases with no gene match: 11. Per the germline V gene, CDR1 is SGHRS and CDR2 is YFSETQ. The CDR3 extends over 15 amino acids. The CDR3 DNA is TGCGCCAGCAGCGACGGGACAGCATCGAGGAATGAGCAGTTCTTC. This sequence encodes CASSDGTASRNEQFF.